The 15 T cell receptor beta chains below were found in one sample sequenced in a study of cytomegalovirus exposure and HLA in healthy donors. Researchers ran the PCR with 60 Vbeta and 13 Jbeta primers. Repertoires were generated with immunoSEQ multiplex PCR, while TCRdb's copy carries only in-frame clones and drops some. The sample shows 100,000 to 150,000 clones, 77% of them seen only once. Sample: PBMCs. Every receptor here comes from a male donor in good health and CMV-seropositive.

The rearrangement links TRBV7-3 to TRBJ1-1; D is perhaps TRBD1 (5 bases). CDR3 length equals 14 residues. Trimming cost V 3 bases and J 1 base, with 9 bases left between them. The V gene's germline CDR1 is SGHTA and CDR2 FQGTGA. The chain's CDR3 is CASSLAGGNTEAFF. The CDR3, as DNA: TGTGCCAGCAGCTTGGCCGGGGGGAACACTGAAGCTTTCTTT.

The chain is built from TRBV18 and TRBJ1-2; no reliable D call. The CDR3 length is 14 residues. Trimming left V 3 bases short and J 8 bases short, with 16 bases between. Germline loops: CDR1 KGHSH, CDR2 LQKENI. The CDR3 sequence: CASSPMLGAQGYTF. Here the CDR3 DNA reads TGTGCCAGCTCACCGATGTTGGGAGCCCAGGGCTACACCTTC.

The genes are TRBV7-9 and TRBJ2-3; D might be TRBD1 (6 bases). Germline V gene lookup returns CDR1 SEHNR and CDR2 FQNEAQ (reference sequence). V lost 7 bases, J lost 0 bases, and 8 bases lay in between. This CDR3 is built from 13 residues. CDR3 sequence: CASTRGSTDTQYF. The CDR3 coding sequence is TGTGCCAGCACCAGGGGTAGCACAGATACGCAGTATTTT. Full variable domain (rest looked up from reference TRBV7-9 and TRBJ2-3): DTGVSQNPRHKITKRGQNVTFRCDPISEHNRLYWYRQTLGQGPEFLTYFQNEAQLEKSRLLSDRFSAERPKGSFSTLEIQRTEQGDSAMYLCASTRGSTDTQYFGPGTRLTVL.

The CDR3 DNA reads TGCGCCAGCAGCTTGGAAGTAGGGGTCCGCACCGGGGAGCTGTTTTTT. Encoded protein: CASSLEVGVRTGELFF. The chain has TRBV5-1 and TRBJ2-2; maybe TRBD1 (5 bases). CDR3 length: 16 residues. CDR1 and CDR2 from the germline V gene are SGHRS and YFSETQ. Trimming removed 0 bases at V and 4 bases at J, with 13 bases between.

There are a few counts of this clone. The genes are TRBV10-1 and TRBJ2-7, with D possibly matching TRBD2 (5 bases). V dropped 11 bases and J dropped 2 bases, with 10 bases sitting between them. The CDR3 loop spans 11 amino acids. Looked up from germline, CDR1 is WNHNN and CDR2 is SYGVQD (reference sequence). Here the CDR3 DNA reads TGCGCCTTGGCGGGCCCCTACGAGCAGTACTTC. Translated: CALAGPYEQYF.

This chain joins TRBV19 and TRBJ2-7; TRBD1 matches 8 bases. Germline CDR1 reads LNHDA; CDR2 reads SQIVND (reference sequence). Losses at the gene ends were 4 bases for V and 5 bases for J; bases not matched to a gene: 10. The CDR3 sequence is 15 residues long. In DNA, the CDR3 is TGTGCCAGTAGTAAACAGGGGGATGTTTTGAACGAGCAGTACTTC. This encodes CASSKQGDVLNEQYF.

There are a few counts of this clone. The chain carries TRBV19 and TRBJ2-3; 8 bases map to TRBD2. The V and J ends lost 5 bases and 4 bases, in that order; junction bases with no gene match: 5. The germline gives CDR1 LNHDA, CDR2 SQIVND (reference sequence). The CDR3 loop spans 14 amino acids. As DNA, the CDR3 is TGTGCCAGTAGTTCCAGCGGGAGCGCAGATACGCAGTATTTT. It yields the protein CASSSSGSADTQYF.

The genes are TRBV19 and TRBJ2-1; 9 bases are a match to TRBD2. The length of the CDR3 is 17 residues. CDR1 and CDR2 (germline): LNHDA, SQIVND (reference sequence). V dropped 7 bases and J dropped 0; count of bases not matched to a gene: 10. The CDR3 DNA sequence: TGTGCCAGTACCCCCGGGTCAGCGGGGGGCTCCTACAATGAGCAGTTCTTC. Protein: CASTPGSAGGSYNEQFF.

The chain uses TRBV6-5 and TRBJ1-5; tentatively, D is TRBD1 (5 bases). The CDR3 totals 15 residues. Germline V gene lookup returns CDR1 MNHEY and CDR2 SVGAGI. V gave up 4 bases and J gave up 4 bases, with 14 bases separating them. This chain's CDR3 is CASSLQVVPNQPQHF. CDR3 coding DNA: TGTGCCAGCAGTTTACAGGTGGTGCCGAATCAGCCCCAGCATTTT.

This clone has only one observation. The J gene is TRBJ2-7, the V gene TRBV18; D not certain. V was shortened by 0 bases and J by 6 bases, with 9 bases between the two germline ends. Germline CDR1 is KGHSH and CDR2 is LQKENI. The CDR3 covers 13 residues. The CDR3 protein is CASSPPSSGEQYF. CDR3 DNA: TGTGCCAGCTCACCACCTTCTTCCGGCGAGCAGTACTTC.

A single count supports this clone. The gene calls are TRBV29-1 and TRBJ2-7; 7 bases line up with TRBD2. Germline V gene lookup returns CDR1 SQVTM and CDR2 ANQGSEA. The CDR3 runs 13 residues. The CDR3: CSAGAETSYEQYF. Written as DNA, the CDR3 is TGCAGTGCGGGAGCGGAGACCTCCTACGAGCAGTACTTC.

A word on this clone: One end of the junction is discordant with germline, which a read error may explain. The chain couples TRBV7-9 to TRBJ1-2, with a weak D call TRBD1 (6 bases). The CDR3 runs to 15 residues. Germline loops: CDR1 SEHNR, CDR2 FQNEAQ (reference sequence). Here the CDR3 DNA reads TGTTCCAGCAGCTTACTTGGGGAGGGGGACTATGGCTACACCTTC. Translated: CSSSLLGEGDYGYTF.

The chain links TRBV5-1 to TRBJ1-1, with TRBD1 as a possible D gene (5 bases). Trimming took 4 bases from V and 3 from J, leaving 19 bases between them. Germline CDR1 SGHRS, CDR2 YFSETQ. The CDR3 contains 16 residues. The DNA for the CDR3 is TGCGCCAGCAGCCCTCAAGGAGGGATGGGGGACACTGAAGCTTTCTTT. This sequence encodes CASSPQGGMGDTEAFF.

The count of this clone is one. V gene TRBV5-4 combines with J gene TRBJ2-1, with a possible D match to TRBD2 (5 bases). V was clipped by 0 bases and J by 5 bases, with 12 bases between them. CDR3 length equals 15 residues. CDR1 and CDR2 from the germline V gene are SGHNT and YYREEE (reference sequence). CDR3 sequence (DNA): TGTGCCAGCAGCTTGGGGAGTAGCGCCCACAATGAGCAGTTCTTC. Amino acid sequence: CASSLGSSAHNEQFF.

V and J are TRBV27 and TRBJ2-7; 8 nucleotides line up with TRBD2. This CDR3 comprises 13 residues. Germline CDR1 is MNHEY and CDR2 is SMNVEV (reference sequence). J gave up 1 base and V 4 bases, and 0 bases lay outside the gene matches. This CDR3 reads CASSSSGSYEQYF. CDR3 DNA: TGTGCCAGCAGTTCTAGCGGGTCCTACGAGCAGTACTTC.